The clone carrying this T cell receptor (beta chain) was found many times. Antigen unknown. With 5 bases clipped from V and 2 bases from J, the junction kept 8 bases outside the gene matches. Germline loops: CDR1 LNHNV, CDR2 YYDKDF (reference sequence). This CDR3 is built from 15 residues. The 5'RACE template-switching step produced TCR cDNA and added a universal primer site and UMIs. MiXCR was run by TCRdb on the 5' RACE reads, yielding one entry per CDR3 protein. This sample yields approximately 330,000 distinct CDR3 sequences, of which about 4% are seen a single time; under 30% belongs to the top ten. This record belongs to a study of T cells after yellow fever vaccination. The wider study: Low-cell-number fractions were prepared with SMART-Seq v4 Ultra Low Input.

The study's findings and limits: A weaker secondary response peaked on day 5, the primary on day 15. Clones from primary vaccination mostly reappeared after the booster (roughly 97% CD4, approximately 86% CD8).

Sequenced here: PBMCs, sampled 5 days after the yellow fever booster vaccination. The sequence was obtained from a young man who received the YFV17D yellow fever vaccine. The rearrangement uses TRBV15 and TRBJ2-5, with 7 positions matching TRBD1. The CDR3 nucleotides read TGTGCCACCAGCTCTTACGGCAGGGGGCAAGAGACCCAGTACTTC. Its translation: CATSSYGRGQETQYF.